The entry below gives a single T cell receptor (beta chain) sequence along with its context. In the library, each TCR cDNA molecule bore its own unique molecular identifier. TCRdb reprocessed the 5' RACE reads with MiXCR, giving one entry per CDR3 protein. The data contain about 27,000 distinct CDR3 sequences, 5.5% to 7.5% of them singletons. This record comes from a study of spatial heterogeneity in lung cancer. This sample's time point: sample taken at primary tumor resection. Whole RNA came from tumor, nontumor lung or frozen PBMC and was sequenced without being sorted. The trim removed 4 bases at V and 1 base at J, leaving 5 bases unmatched. The germline V gene encodes CDR1 SGHNT and CDR2 YYREEE (reference sequence). The CDR3 runs 14 residues.

This specimen consisted of PBMCs, obtained at surgery. This chain links TRBV5-4 with TRBJ2-7; 7 nucleotides match TRBD2. This receptor was obtained from a male donor with early-stage non-small cell lung cancer. CDR3 coding DNA: TGTGCCAGCAGCGCAGCGGGGCGGTCCTACGAGCAGTACTTC. Translated: CASSAAGRSYEQYF.